This entry concerns a single T cell receptor (beta chain). Its specificity is unknown. The sample holds other DNA sequences that translate to the same CDR3. V lost 3 bases to trimming and J lost 4 bases; unmatched junction nucleotides: 3. The CDR3 has 14 amino acids. Germline CDR1 reads SGHTA; CDR2 reads FQGNSA. This record belongs to a study of shared clonotypes between healthy human individuals. Study-level points and caveats: Researchers sampled blood only, noting tissue repertoires likely differ.

Cells designated naive CD8 were CD45RO-negative and were positively selected for CCR7, with terminally differentiated effector memory CD45RA+ cells excluded. There were no recent acute infections or vaccinations among the donors, who were healthy HIV-negative adults. Nashville, Tennessee was home to all donors, each a Caucasian adult. Across several immunoSEQ plates, the genomic DNA of each subset was split evenly. Only in-frame clones appear in the TCRdb table, and some are missing; sequencing was by immunoSEQ multiplex PCR. Of hundreds of thousands of clones listed, roughly 92% were seen once; the top ten hold nearly 25%.

This clonotype originated in a man aged 30 to 45 in good health. The V gene is TRBV7-2, the J gene TRBJ2-1; 7 bases map to TRBD1. Material for sequencing was naive CD8+ T cells sorted from blood. As DNA, the CDR3 is TGTGCCAGCAGCTTGAGGGACAGTTACAATGAGCAGTTCTTC. Encoded protein: CASSLRDSYNEQFF.